This TCR beta chain was recovered during a study of blood T cell repertoires in COVID-19. Germline trimming cut 3 bases from V and 6 bases from J; bases unmatched to any gene: 5. The germline CDR1 and CDR2 sequences are GTSNPN and SVGIG (reference sequence). The CDR3 totals 14 residues. Sequencing used immunoSEQ multiplex PCR; TCRdb keeps in-frame clones, though not all of them. The sample holds 400,000 to 450,000 clones, approximately 89% seen once. Sequencing input: peripheral blood. The genes are TRBV30 and TRBJ1-6; 7 bases are a match to TRBD1. This clonotype was obtained from a woman in her 40s with COVID-19, enrolled during active disease. CDR3 bases: TGTGCCTGGAGACCAGGGGGAAGTAATTCACCCCTCCACTTT. This sequence encodes CAWRPGGSNSPLHF.